Listed below are T cell receptor beta chains from one sample, sequenced in a study of T cells in Graves' hyperthyroidism and ophthalmopathy. TCRdb reanalysed the multiplex PCR reads using MiXCR and keeps one entry per CDR3 protein. The repertoire consists of a few hundred thousand distinct CDR3 sequences, with approximately 13% occurring once and the leading ten covering 5% to 7%. The sample taken for sequencing was blood. These receptors came from a woman in her twenties or thirties with Graves' hyperthyroidism that later progressed to Graves' ophthalmopathy. Both conserved end residues are part of each CDR3. D genes are given only for firm matches. A row's size may be missing; if present it is once, few, many or a size class.

>many|TRBD2|TRBJ2-1|TRBV6-2/TRBV6-3
TGTGCCAGCAGTTACCCTCCCGCGACTAGCGTGGTGGGCAATGAGCAGTTCTTC
CASSYPPATSVVGNEQFF
>NA|TRBD2|TRBJ2-1|TRBV29-1
TGCAGCGTTAAGCTAGCGGGAGGAGACAATGAGCAGTTCTTC
CSVKLAGGDNEQFF
>NA|TRBD2|TRBJ2-1|TRBV12-3/TRBV12-4
TGTGCCAGCAGTAACCCGGGACTAGTGTTCGATGAGCAGTTCTTC
CASSNPGLVFDEQFF
>many|TRBD2|TRBJ2-1|TRBV5-8
TGTGCCAGCAGCTTGGCTAGCGGGACTTTTAATGAGCAGTTCTTC
CASSLASGTFNEQFF
>many|NA|TRBJ2-7|TRBV2
TGTGCCAGCAGGCCTAGGGGGGACGGGTCCTACGAGCAGTACTTC
CASRPRGDGSYEQYF
>NA|NA|TRBJ2-3|TRBV25-1
TGTGCCAGCAGTGATACGGGCAAAAGGCCCCGCGCAGATACGCAGTATTTT
CASSDTGKRPRADTQYF
>many|NA|TRBJ2-3|TRBV30
TGTGCCTGGAGTGTAACCCTGGGGGCAGATACGCAGTATTTT
CAWSVTLGADTQYF
>many|NA|TRBJ1-1|TRBV28
TGTGCCAGCAGTCCCGGTAGGTTCGCGGCCTCGGGGGTCGCTGAAGCTTTCTTT
CASSPGRFAASGVAEAFF
>NA|NA|TRBJ2-2|TRBV30
TGTGCCTGGAGCCTCGGACTAACTTCGCGTTCGGAGCTGTTTTTT
CAWSLGLTSRSELFF
>many|NA|TRBJ1-2|TRBV9
TGTGCCAGCAGCGTAGTTTCGGTCGCGAGTGGAAACTATGGCTACACCTTC
CASSVVSVASGNYGYTF
>many|NA|TRBJ1-1|TRBV2
TGTGCCAGCAGTGACCGGGATTTTAACACTGAAGCTTTCTTT
CASSDRDFNTEAFF
>many|TRBD1|TRBJ1-5|TRBV24-1
TGTGCCACCAGTGAGACAGGGCCTTACCAGCCCCAGCATTTT
CATSETGPYQPQHF
>many|NA|TRBJ2-5|TRBV13
TGTGCCAGCAGCTTCTACGCGTCAGGCCAAGAGACCCAGTACTTC
CASSFYASGQETQYF
>many|TRBD1|TRBJ1-4|TRBV30
TGTGCCTGGAGCCCCCAGGGGGCATTGGAAAAACTGTTTTTT
CAWSPQGALEKLFF
>many|NA|TRBJ2-1|TRBV29-1
TGCAGCGTTGATGTCATGTTCGGCCGGCCCGATGAGCAGTTCTTC
CSVDVMFGRPDEQFF
>many|NA|TRBJ1-4|TRBV5-1
TGCGCCAGCAGCTGGGACGAGGGTGAAAAACTGTTTTTT
CASSWDEGEKLFF
>many|TRBD1|TRBJ2-7|TRBV28
TGTGCCAGCAGTACAACAGGGGTAGAATCCTACGAGCAGTACTTC
CASSTTGVESYEQYF
>many|NA|TRBJ1-6|TRBV28
TGTGCCAGCAGTCTCCCGGATCTGTCACCCCTCCACTTT
CASSLPDLSPLHF
>many|TRBD2|TRBJ2-1|TRBV7-9
TGTGCCAGCAGCTTAACTAGCGGGGGGACAAACAATGAGCAGTTCTTC
CASSLTSGGTNNEQFF
>few|TRBD2|TRBJ2-1|TRBV7-9
TGTGCCAGCAGCTTAGCGAGGGTTGGACTAGCGGGAGTAAATGAGCAGTTCTTC
CASSLARVGLAGVNEQFF
>many|TRBD2|TRBJ2-3|TRBV10-3
TGTGCCATCAGTGAGTCGACTAGCGGGAGTACAGATACGCAGTATTTT
CAISESTSGSTDTQYF
>many|TRBD2|TRBJ2-5|TRBV18
TGTGCCAGCTCGCCCTCCGGGAGGGGGCAAGAGACCCAGTACTTC
CASSPSGRGQETQYF
>many|NA|TRBJ2-5|TRBV30
TGTGCCTGGAGTAAACAGGGAGGGACCCAGTACTTC
CAWSKQGGTQYF
>NA|TRBD1|TRBJ1-5|TRBV12-3/TRBV12-4
TGTGCCAGCACCGGGACAGGCCTAAGCAATCAGCCCCAGCATTTT
CASTGTGLSNQPQHF
>many|TRBD2|TRBJ2-1|TRBV12-3/TRBV12-4
TGTGCCAGCACCCCCCCAGCGGGAGGGCCGTACAATGAGCAGTTCTTC
CASTPPAGGPYNEQFF
>NA|NA|TRBJ2-3|TRBV19
TGTGCCAGCGCGGTGGGGGAAACAGATACGCAGTATTTT
CASAVGETDTQYF
>many|NA|TRBJ1-5|TRBV7-2
TGTGCCAGCAGCTTAGGGGGCGGGGGTTATAGCAATCAGCCCCAGCATTTT
CASSLGGGGYSNQPQHF
>NA|NA|TRBJ2-2|TRBV19
TGTGCCAGTAGTTCTGACCCGCCGGTAGCGAACACCGGGGAGCTGTTTTTT
CASSSDPPVANTGELFF
>many|NA|TRBJ2-2|TRBV30
TGTGCCTGGAGTGGCGGAACCGTCACCGGGGAGCTGTTTTTT
CAWSGGTVTGELFF
>NA|NA|TRBJ2-3|TRBV7-2
TGTGCCAGCAGCTTACCGCCTACGCAGTATTTT
CASSLPPTQYF
>many|TRBD1|TRBJ1-6|TRBV11-2
TGTGCCAGCAGCTTCGGGACAGCGGACTCACCCCTCCACTTT
CASSFGTADSPLHF
>many|NA|TRBJ1-2|TRBV7-3
TGTGCCAGCAGCCTCTCCCCCGACAATGGCTACACCTTC
CASSLSPDNGYTF
>many|TRBD2|TRBJ2-1|TRBV2
TGTGCCAGCAGTGAAGCCTCATTCCTCACTAGCGGGAGGAACAATGAGCAGTTCTTC
CASSEASFLTSGRNNEQFF
>many|TRBD1|TRBJ1-5|TRBV27
TGTGCCAGCAGTCTACAGGGGTCTATTGGTGGCAATCAGCCCCAGCATTTT
CASSLQGSIGGNQPQHF
>many|NA|TRBJ1-2|TRBV6-1
TGTGCCAGCAGTGATCCCACGACAGTCTCCTATGGCTACACCTTC
CASSDPTTVSYGYTF
>many|TRBD1|TRBJ1-1|TRBV10-3
TGTGCCATCAGTGAGCAACCGGGACAGGGTCTTGAAGCTTTCTTT
CAISEQPGQGLEAFF
>many|NA|TRBJ1-6|TRBV28
TGTGCCAGCAGCACCTCTAATTCACCCCTCCACTTT
CASSTSNSPLHF
>few|NA|TRBJ1-1|TRBV9
TGTGCCAGCAGCGTAGTCATCGGACAGCCGGGAGAAGCTTTCTTT
CASSVVIGQPGEAFF
>many|NA|TRBJ1-1|TRBV29-1
TGCAGCGTTGTGGGGCAGGCGGGTATCGGCACTGAAGCTTTCTTT
CSVVGQAGIGTEAFF
>many|NA|TRBJ1-5|TRBV28
TGTGCCAGCAGTTTGCCCCCTAGAAGCAATCAGCCCCAGCATTTT
CASSLPPRSNQPQHF
>many|NA|TRBJ2-5|TRBV29-1
TGCAGCGTTGAAGTTTTCCAAGAGACCCAGTACTTC
CSVEVFQETQYF
>many|NA|TRBJ2-7|TRBV9
TGTGCCAGCAGCGTAGCACATGGGTACGAGCAGTACTTC
CASSVAHGYEQYF
>NA|NA|TRBJ2-7|TRBV5-1
TGCGCCAGCAGCTCCCTAGAAGGCGAGCAGTACTTC
CASSSLEGEQYF
>few|TRBD2|TRBJ2-1|TRBV19
TGTGCCAGTAGTATAATGAGACTAGCGGGAGCGGTCTACAATGAGCAGTTCTTC
CASSIMRLAGAVYNEQFF
>many|TRBD1|TRBJ1-5|TRBV30
TGTGCCTGGAGTACATACAGGGGCACCAATCAGCCCCAGCATTTT
CAWSTYRGTNQPQHF
>many|TRBD1|TRBJ2-2|TRBV20-1
TGCAGTGCTGGGACAGGGCCGAACACCGGGGAGCTGTTTTTT
CSAGTGPNTGELFF
>many|NA|TRBJ2-7|TRBV20-1
TGCAGTGCTAGAGATCAAGGACAGCCGTTCTACGAGCAGTACTTC
CSARDQGQPFYEQYF
>NA|TRBD1|TRBJ2-7|TRBV30
TGTGCCTGGAGTGCCGGGACAGGGATTTCCTACGAGCAGTACTTC
CAWSAGTGISYEQYF
>few|TRBD2|TRBJ2-7|TRBV15
TGTGCCACCAGCAGAGTGGCTAGCGGGAGCTCCTACGAGCAGTACTTC
CATSRVASGSSYEQYF
>many|TRBD1|TRBJ1-6|TRBV7-9
TGTGCCAGCAGCGTTTCTCCGGGACAGGGTGGATCACCCCTCCACTTT
CASSVSPGQGGSPLHF
>many|NA|TRBJ2-3|TRBV11-1
TGTGCCAGCAGCTTACGTCGGGATATCTCCACAGATACGCAGTATTTT
CASSLRRDISTDTQYF
>NA|NA|TRBJ1-6|TRBV7-9
TGTGCCAGCAGCTTAAGTCGGGCAGGGGCGAATTCACCCCTCCACTTT
CASSLSRAGANSPLHF
>many|NA|TRBJ2-7|TRBV27
TGTGCCAGCAGCGCCGGGACGGGCTCCTACGAGCAGTACTTC
CASSAGTGSYEQYF
>many|TRBD1|TRBJ1-5|TRBV20-1
TGCAGTGCTAGAGCCGACAGGGAGAATAGCAATCAGCCCCAGCATTTT
CSARADRENSNQPQHF
>NA|TRBD2|TRBJ2-5|TRBV5-1
TGCGCCAGCAGCTCGGGACTAGCGGGACTTGGGGGAGAGACCCAGTACTTC
CASSSGLAGLGGETQYF